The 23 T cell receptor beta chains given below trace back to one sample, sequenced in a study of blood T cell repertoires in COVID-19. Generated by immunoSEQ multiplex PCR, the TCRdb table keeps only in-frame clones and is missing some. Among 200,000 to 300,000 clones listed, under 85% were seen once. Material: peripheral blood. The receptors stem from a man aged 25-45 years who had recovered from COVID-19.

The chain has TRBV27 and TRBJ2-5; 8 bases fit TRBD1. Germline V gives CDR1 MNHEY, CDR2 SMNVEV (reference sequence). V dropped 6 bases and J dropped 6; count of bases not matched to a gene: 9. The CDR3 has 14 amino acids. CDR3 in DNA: TGTGCCAGCAGGGTCCGGACAGGGATGCAGACCCAGTACTTC. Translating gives CASRVRTGMQTQYF.

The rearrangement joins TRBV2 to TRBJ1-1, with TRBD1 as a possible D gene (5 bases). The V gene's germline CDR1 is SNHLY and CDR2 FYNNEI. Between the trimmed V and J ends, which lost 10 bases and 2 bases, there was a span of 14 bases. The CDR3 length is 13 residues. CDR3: CATKPGVNTEAFF. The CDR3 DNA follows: TGTGCCACCAAACCGGGGGTCAACACTGAAGCTTTCTTT.

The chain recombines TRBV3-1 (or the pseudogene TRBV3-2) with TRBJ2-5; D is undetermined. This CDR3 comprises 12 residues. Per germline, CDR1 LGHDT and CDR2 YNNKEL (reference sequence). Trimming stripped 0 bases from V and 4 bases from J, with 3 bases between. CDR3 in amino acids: CASSQDLETQYF. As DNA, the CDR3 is TGTGCCAGCAGCCAAGATCTAGAGACCCAGTACTTC.

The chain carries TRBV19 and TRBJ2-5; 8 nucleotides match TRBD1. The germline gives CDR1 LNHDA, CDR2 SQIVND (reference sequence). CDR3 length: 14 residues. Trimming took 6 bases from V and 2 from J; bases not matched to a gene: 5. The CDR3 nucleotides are TGTGCCAGTAGCCGCGGGACAGGACAAGAGACCCAGTACTTC. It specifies CASSRGTGQETQYF.

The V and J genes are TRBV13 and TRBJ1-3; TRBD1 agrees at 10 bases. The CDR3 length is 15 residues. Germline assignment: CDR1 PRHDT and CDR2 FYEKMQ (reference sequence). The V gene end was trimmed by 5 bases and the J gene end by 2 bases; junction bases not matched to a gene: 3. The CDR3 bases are TGTGCCAGCAGCGCAGACAGGGGGCCTGGAAACACCATATATTTT. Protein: CASSADRGPGNTIYF.

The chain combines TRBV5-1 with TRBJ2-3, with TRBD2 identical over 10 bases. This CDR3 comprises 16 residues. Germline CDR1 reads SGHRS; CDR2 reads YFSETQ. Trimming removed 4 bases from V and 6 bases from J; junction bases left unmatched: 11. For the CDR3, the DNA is TGCGCCAGCAGCCCACAAGAAGCGGGGGGGAAGGATACGCAGTATTTT. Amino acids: CASSPQEAGGKDTQYF.

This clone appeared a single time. CDR3 in DNA: TGTGCCAGCAGCGTATATGGCACAGCTAGCACAGATACGCAGTATTTT. Its translation is CASSVYGTASTDTQYF. V is TRBV9 and J is TRBJ2-3, with D unresolved. The CDR3 has 16 residues. Trimming pared 1 base from V and 0 bases from J, leaving 12 bases between. The germline V gene encodes CDR1 SGDLS and CDR2 YYNGEE.

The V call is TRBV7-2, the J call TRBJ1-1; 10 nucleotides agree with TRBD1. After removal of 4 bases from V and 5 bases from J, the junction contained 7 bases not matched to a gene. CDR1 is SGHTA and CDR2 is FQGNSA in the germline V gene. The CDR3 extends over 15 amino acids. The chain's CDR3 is CASSSQPGQGTEAFF. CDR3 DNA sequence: TGTGCCAGCAGCTCTCAACCGGGACAGGGGACTGAAGCTTTCTTT.

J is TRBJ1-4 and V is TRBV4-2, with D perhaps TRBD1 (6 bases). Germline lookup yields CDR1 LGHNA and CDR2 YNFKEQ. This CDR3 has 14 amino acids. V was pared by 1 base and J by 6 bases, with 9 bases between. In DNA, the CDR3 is TGTGCCAGCAGCCAAGCTGGGGGCCATGAAAAACTGTTTTTT. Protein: CASSQAGGHEKLFF.

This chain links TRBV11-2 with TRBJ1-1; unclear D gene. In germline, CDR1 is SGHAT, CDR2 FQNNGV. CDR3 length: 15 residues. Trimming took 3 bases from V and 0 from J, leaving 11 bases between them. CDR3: CASSFSSSVNTEAFF. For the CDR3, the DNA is TGTGCCAGCAGCTTCAGCAGTAGCGTGAACACTGAAGCTTTCTTT. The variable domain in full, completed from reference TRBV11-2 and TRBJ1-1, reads EAGVAQSPRYKIIEKRQSVAFWCNPISGHATLYWYQQILGQGPKLLIQFQNNGVVDDSQLPKDRFSAERLKGVDSTLKIQPAKLEDSAVYLCASSFSSSVNTEAFFGQGTRLTVV.

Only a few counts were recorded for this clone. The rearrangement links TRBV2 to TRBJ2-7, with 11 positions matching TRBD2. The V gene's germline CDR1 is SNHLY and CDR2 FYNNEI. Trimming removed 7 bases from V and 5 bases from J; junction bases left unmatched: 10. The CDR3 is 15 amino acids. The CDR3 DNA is TGTGCCAGCAACTTACTAGCGGGGGCCAGGGACGAGCAGTACGTC. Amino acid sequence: CASNLLAGARDEQYV.

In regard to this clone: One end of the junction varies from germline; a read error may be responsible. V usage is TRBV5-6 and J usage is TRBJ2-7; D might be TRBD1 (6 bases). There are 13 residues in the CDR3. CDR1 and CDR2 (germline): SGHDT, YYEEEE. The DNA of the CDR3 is TGTGCCAGCAGTTCCGAGGACAGTTTTGGAAAGGACTTC. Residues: CASSSEDSFGKDF.

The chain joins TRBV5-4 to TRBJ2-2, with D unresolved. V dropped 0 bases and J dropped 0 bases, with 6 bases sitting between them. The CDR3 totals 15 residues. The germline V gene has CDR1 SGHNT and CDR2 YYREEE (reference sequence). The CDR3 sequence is CASSLELANTGELFF. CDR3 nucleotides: TGTGCCAGCAGCTTGGAACTTGCGAACACCGGGGAGCTGTTTTTT.

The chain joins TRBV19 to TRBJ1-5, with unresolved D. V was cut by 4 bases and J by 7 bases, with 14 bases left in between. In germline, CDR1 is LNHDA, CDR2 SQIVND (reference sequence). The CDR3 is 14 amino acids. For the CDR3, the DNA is TGTGCCAGTAGTAACGCCAGACTTCTACAGCCCCAGCATTTT. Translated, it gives CASSNARLLQPQHF. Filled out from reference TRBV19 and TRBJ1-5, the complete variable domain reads DGGITQSPKYLFRKEGQNVTLSCEQNLNHDAMYWYRQDPGQGLRLIYYSQIVNDFQKGDIAEGYSVSREKKESFPLTVTSAQKNPTAFYLCASSNARLLQPQHFGDGTRLSIL.

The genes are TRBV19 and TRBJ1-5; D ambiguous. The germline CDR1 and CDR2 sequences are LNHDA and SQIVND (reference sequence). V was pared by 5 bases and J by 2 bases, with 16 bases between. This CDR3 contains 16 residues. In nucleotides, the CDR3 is TGTGCCAGTAGTGCGGATCGAGGTGAGGGCAATCAGCCCCAGCATTTT. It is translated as CASSADRGEGNQPQHF.

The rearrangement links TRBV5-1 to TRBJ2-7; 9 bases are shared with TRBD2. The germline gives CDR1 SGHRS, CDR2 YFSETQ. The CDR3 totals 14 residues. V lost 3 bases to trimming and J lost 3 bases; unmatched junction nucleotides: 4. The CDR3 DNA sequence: TGCGCCAGCAGCTCGGGACTAGCTCACTACGAGCAGTACTTC. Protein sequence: CASSSGLAHYEQYF.

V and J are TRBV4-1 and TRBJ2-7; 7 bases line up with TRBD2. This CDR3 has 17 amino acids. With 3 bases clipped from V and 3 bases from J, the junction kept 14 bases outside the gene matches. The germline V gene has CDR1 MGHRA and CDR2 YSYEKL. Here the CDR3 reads CASSQKGSRDYLYEQYF. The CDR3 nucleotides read TGCGCCAGCAGCCAGAAGGGGTCAAGGGACTACCTCTACGAGCAGTACTTC.

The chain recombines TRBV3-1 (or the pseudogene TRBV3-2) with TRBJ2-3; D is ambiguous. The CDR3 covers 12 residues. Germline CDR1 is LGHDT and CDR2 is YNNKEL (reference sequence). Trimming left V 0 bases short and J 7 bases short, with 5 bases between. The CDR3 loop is CASSQDLHTQYF. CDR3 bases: TGTGCCAGCAGCCAAGACCTCCATACGCAGTATTTT.

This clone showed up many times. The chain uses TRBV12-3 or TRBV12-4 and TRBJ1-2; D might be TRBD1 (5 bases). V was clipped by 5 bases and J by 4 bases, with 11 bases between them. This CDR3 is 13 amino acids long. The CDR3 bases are TGTGCCAGCAGTACCGACGGGGGCTATGGCTACACCTTC. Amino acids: CASSTDGGYGYTF.

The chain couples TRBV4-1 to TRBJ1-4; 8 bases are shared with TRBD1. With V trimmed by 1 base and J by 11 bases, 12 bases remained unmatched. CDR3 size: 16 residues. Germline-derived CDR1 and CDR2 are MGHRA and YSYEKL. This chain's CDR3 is CASSQGRGTGPIKLFF. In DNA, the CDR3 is TGCGCCAGCAGCCAAGGCCGCGGGACAGGTCCTATCAAACTGTTTTTT.

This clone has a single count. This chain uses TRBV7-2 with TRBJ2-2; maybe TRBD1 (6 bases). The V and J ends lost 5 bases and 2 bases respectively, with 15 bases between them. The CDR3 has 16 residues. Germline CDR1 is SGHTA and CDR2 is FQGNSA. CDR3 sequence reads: CASSPVGDTNTGELFF. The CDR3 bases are TGTGCCAGCAGCCCGGTCGGGGACACCAACACCGGGGAGCTGTTTTTT.

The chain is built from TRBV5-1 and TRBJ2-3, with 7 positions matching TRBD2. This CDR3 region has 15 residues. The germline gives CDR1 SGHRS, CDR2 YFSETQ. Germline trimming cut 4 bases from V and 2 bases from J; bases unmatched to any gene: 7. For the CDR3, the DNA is TGCGCCAGCAGCCTCGGGACTACCAACACAGATACGCAGTATTTT. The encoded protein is CASSLGTTNTDTQYF.

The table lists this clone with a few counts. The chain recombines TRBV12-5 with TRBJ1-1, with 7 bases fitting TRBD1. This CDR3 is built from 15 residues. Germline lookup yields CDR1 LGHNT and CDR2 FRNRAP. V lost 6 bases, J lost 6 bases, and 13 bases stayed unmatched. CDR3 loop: CASGRTTGSIAEAFF. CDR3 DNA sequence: TGTGCTAGTGGACGCACGACAGGGTCAATCGCTGAAGCTTTCTTT.